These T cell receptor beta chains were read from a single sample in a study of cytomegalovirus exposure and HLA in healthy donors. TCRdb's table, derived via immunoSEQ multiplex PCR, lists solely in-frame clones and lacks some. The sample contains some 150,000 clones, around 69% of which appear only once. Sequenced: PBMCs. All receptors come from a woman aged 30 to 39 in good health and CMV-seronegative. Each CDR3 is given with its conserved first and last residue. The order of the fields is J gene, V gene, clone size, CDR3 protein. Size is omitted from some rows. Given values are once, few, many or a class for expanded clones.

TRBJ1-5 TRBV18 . CASSPGGRGQPQHF
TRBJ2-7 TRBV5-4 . CASSSRQGFSYEQYF
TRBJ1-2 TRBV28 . CASSSIDRHGYTF
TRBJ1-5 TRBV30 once CAWSRGGSQPQHF
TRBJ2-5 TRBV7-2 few CASSLGLAQETQYF
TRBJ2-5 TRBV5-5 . CASSTQTGTYESIQETQYF
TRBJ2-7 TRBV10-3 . CATHPALNSYEQYF
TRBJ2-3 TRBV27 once CASRVAGGRDTQYF
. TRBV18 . CASSPGQGHEQYF
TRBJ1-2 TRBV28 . CASSSTVPNYGYTF
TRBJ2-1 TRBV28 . CASGGGTILSSNEQFF
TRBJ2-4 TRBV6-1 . CASSEQISKNIQYF
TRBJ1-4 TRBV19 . CASSIFGEKLFF
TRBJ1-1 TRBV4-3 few CASSQGRVGRGTEAFF
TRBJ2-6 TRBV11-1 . CASSPQGASGANVLTF
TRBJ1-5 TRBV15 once CATSRQGSNQPQHF
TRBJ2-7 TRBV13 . CASSGTGIYEQYF
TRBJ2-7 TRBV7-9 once CASAGQGANEQYF
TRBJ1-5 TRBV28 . CASQVRGSYSNQPQHF
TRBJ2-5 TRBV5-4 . CASSRGLAEKQETQYF
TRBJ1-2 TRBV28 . CASRSNRENGYTF
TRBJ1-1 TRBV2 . CARETVSTEAFF